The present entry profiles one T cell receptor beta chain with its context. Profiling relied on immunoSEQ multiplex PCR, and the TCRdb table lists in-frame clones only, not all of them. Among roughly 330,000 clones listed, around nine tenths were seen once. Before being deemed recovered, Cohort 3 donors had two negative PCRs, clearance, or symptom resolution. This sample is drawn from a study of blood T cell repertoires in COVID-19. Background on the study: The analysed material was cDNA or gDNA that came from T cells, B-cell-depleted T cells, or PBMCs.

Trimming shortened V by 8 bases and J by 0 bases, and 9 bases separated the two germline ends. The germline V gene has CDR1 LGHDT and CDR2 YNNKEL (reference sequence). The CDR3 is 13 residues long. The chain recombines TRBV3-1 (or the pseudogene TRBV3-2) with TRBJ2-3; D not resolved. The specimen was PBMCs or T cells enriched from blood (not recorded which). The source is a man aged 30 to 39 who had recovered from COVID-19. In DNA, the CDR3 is TGTGCCAGCTCCATTCAGAGCACAGATACGCAGTATTTT. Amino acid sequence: CASSIQSTDTQYF.